This is a list of T cell receptor beta chains from one sample in a study of cytomegalovirus exposure and HLA in healthy donors. Clones were sequenced by immunoSEQ multiplex PCR, and TCRdb holds only the in-frame ones, with some missing. Of approximately 140,000 clones detected, around 79% appear once; the ten largest clones hold around 6.5%. Sequences were obtained from PBMCs. The receptors derive from a man aged 45-65 years in good health and CMV-seropositive. Each CDR3 is given with its conserved first and last residue. The D gene is left open where the match is weak. Clone size, where shown, is once, few, many, or a class for clones that have expanded.

clone size: NA; J gene: TRBJ2-2; V gene: TRBV19; D gene: TRBD2; CDR3 DNA: TGTGCCAGTAGTCCTACCCTAGCGGGAGGGCCGGGCGGGGAGCTGTTTTTT; CDR3 protein: CASSPTLAGGPGGELFF
clone size: once; J gene: TRBJ2-3; V gene: TRBV27; D gene: TRBD2; CDR3 DNA: TGTGCCAGCAGTTTATTTAGCGGGAGCCTTAGCACAGATACGCAGTATTTT; CDR3 protein: CASSLFSGSLSTDTQYF
clone size: NA; J gene: TRBJ2-1; V gene: TRBV28; D gene: TRBD2; CDR3 DNA: TGTGCCAGCAGTTTCCCCAGCGGGGGCCTCTACAATGAGCAGTTCTTC; CDR3 protein: CASSFPSGGLYNEQFF
clone size: NA; J gene: TRBJ1-2; V gene: TRBV18; D gene: TRBD1; CDR3 DNA: TGTGCCAGCTCACCCGCCACAGGGGCGTCATGGGGCTACACCTTC; CDR3 protein: CASSPATGASWGYTF
clone size: NA; J gene: TRBJ1-6; V gene: TRBV2; D gene: TRBD1; CDR3 DNA: TGTGCCAGCAGTGAAACGGACAGGAGTAATTCACCCCTCCACTTT; CDR3 protein: CASSETDRSNSPLHF
clone size: NA; J gene: TRBJ1-5; V gene: TRBV19; D gene: NA; CDR3 DNA: TGTGCCAGTAGTATAGGCGGGGCCTTTCAGCCCCAGCATTTT; CDR3 protein: CASSIGGAFQPQHF
clone size: NA; J gene: TRBJ1-2; V gene: TRBV5-1; D gene: TRBD1; CDR3 DNA: TGCGCCAGCAGCTCCCAGGGGGTGGACTATGGCTACACCTTC; CDR3 protein: CASSSQGVDYGYTF
clone size: NA; J gene: TRBJ2-7; V gene: TRBV23-1; D gene: TRBD1; CDR3 DNA: TGCGCCAGCAGTCAACCGGGACAGGGGGCCCACGAGCAGTACTTC; CDR3 protein: CASSQPGQGAHEQYF
clone size: NA; J gene: TRBJ1-2; V gene: TRBV28; D gene: NA; CDR3 DNA: TGTGCCAGCAGGTTATCGAACTATGGCTACACCTTC; CDR3 protein: CASRLSNYGYTF
clone size: NA; J gene: TRBJ2-1; V gene: TRBV15; D gene: TRBD2; CDR3 DNA: TGTGCCACCAGCAGAGATCCTTCGACGGGGACTAGTCAATTCTTC; CDR3 protein: CATSRDPSTGTSQFF
clone size: NA; J gene: TRBJ1-4; V gene: TRBV19; D gene: NA; CDR3 DNA: TGTGCCAGTAGTATAGATGCGCTACAGGTCGCAACTAATGAAAAACTGTTTTTT; CDR3 protein: CASSIDALQVATNEKLFF
clone size: NA; J gene: TRBJ2-1; V gene: TRBV28; D gene: NA; CDR3 DNA: TGTGCCATAGGGGTGGAGGGATACAATGAGCAGTTCTTC; CDR3 protein: CAIGVEGYNEQFF
clone size: NA; J gene: TRBJ2-3; V gene: TRBV29-1; D gene: TRBD1; CDR3 DNA: TGCAGCGTCGGTGGGACAGGGCCGTCGGATACGCAGTATTTT; CDR3 protein: CSVGGTGPSDTQYF
clone size: NA; J gene: TRBJ1-5; V gene: TRBV6-5; D gene: NA; CDR3 DNA: TGTGCCAGCAGTTACGCGCAGGGAAGCCAGCCCCAGCATTTT; CDR3 protein: CASSYAQGSQPQHF
clone size: NA; J gene: TRBJ1-2; V gene: TRBV6-1; D gene: NA; CDR3 DNA: TGTGCCAGCAGGATGACTGGAAACTATGGCTACACCTTC; CDR3 protein: CASRMTGNYGYTF
clone size: NA; J gene: TRBJ2-7; V gene: TRBV7-8; D gene: TRBD1; CDR3 DNA: TGTGCCAGCAGCTTGACGCCGGGACAGAGCTACTACGAGCAGTACTTC; CDR3 protein: CASSLTPGQSYYEQYF
clone size: NA; J gene: TRBJ1-1; V gene: TRBV7-9; D gene: TRBD1; CDR3 DNA: TGTTCCAGCAGCACTAACCTTGACAGGGGGATCTTTAATGCTTTCTTT; CDR3 protein: CSSSTNLDRGIFNAFF
clone size: NA; J gene: TRBJ2-1; V gene: TRBV27; D gene: NA; CDR3 DNA: TGTGCCAGCAGTTGGGCCTGGGACACCCAGAGCTCCTACAATGAGCAGTTCTTC; CDR3 protein: CASSWAWDTQSSYNEQFF
clone size: NA; J gene: TRBJ2-3; V gene: TRBV7-9; D gene: NA; CDR3 DNA: TGTGCCAGGGGACGGGAGTCCCCGCAGTATTTT; CDR3 protein: CARGRESPQYF
clone size: NA; J gene: TRBJ1-2; V gene: TRBV5-1; D gene: TRBD1; CDR3 DNA: TGCGCCAGCAGCTTAGGGACAGTGGGCTTCTATGGCTACACCTTC; CDR3 protein: CASSLGTVGFYGYTF
clone size: few; J gene: TRBJ2-1; V gene: TRBV7-9; D gene: TRBD1; CDR3 DNA: TGTGCCAGCAGCTTCCGGGACAGGAGGAATGAGCAGTTCTTC; CDR3 protein: CASSFRDRRNEQFF
clone size: few; J gene: TRBJ2-2; V gene: TRBV9; D gene: TRBD1; CDR3 DNA: TGTGCCAGCAGCGCTGGACAGGGGCCCGGGGAGCTGTTTTTT; CDR3 protein: CASSAGQGPGELFF
clone size: NA; J gene: TRBJ2-3; V gene: TRBV10-1; D gene: NA; CDR3 DNA: TGCGCCAGCAGTGTTGGCGGAGGGAGCACAGATACGCAGTATTTT; CDR3 protein: CASSVGGGSTDTQYF
clone size: NA; J gene: TRBJ1-1; V gene: TRBV16; D gene: NA; CDR3 DNA: TGTGCCAGCAGCCAGAGAGTTCTTACTGAAGCTTTCTTT; CDR3 protein: CASSQRVLTEAFF
clone size: NA; J gene: TRBJ2-2; V gene: TRBV29-1; D gene: NA; CDR3 DNA: TGCAGCGTTGTGGGCTACAGGGAGACCGGGGAGCTGTTTTTT; CDR3 protein: CSVVGYRETGELFF
clone size: NA; J gene: TRBJ2-2; V gene: TRBV6-5; D gene: NA; CDR3 DNA: TGTGCCAGCAACCGCGGAGACGGGAACACCGGGGAGCTGTTTTTT; CDR3 protein: CASNRGDGNTGELFF
clone size: medium-sized; J gene: TRBJ2-3; V gene: TRBV10-2; D gene: TRBD2; CDR3 DNA: TGCGCCAGCAGTGAGTCGAAAGGGACTAGCGGACCCACAGATACGCAGTATTTT; CDR3 protein: CASSESKGTSGPTDTQYF
clone size: NA; J gene: TRBJ2-1; V gene: TRBV19; D gene: NA; CDR3 DNA: TGTGCCAGTAGATTACTACAGGGTTCCTACAATGAGCAGTTCTTC; CDR3 protein: CASRLLQGSYNEQFF
clone size: NA; J gene: TRBJ1-2; V gene: TRBV18; D gene: NA; CDR3 DNA: TGTGCCAGCTCACCCGGCTTGGAGGTTTGGGGCTACACCTTC; CDR3 protein: CASSPGLEVWGYTF
clone size: NA; J gene: TRBJ2-7; V gene: TRBV6-1; D gene: NA; CDR3 DNA: TGTGCCAGCAAATCGACGGGAAGGTTATACGAGCAGTACTTC; CDR3 protein: CASKSTGRLYEQYF
clone size: NA; J gene: TRBJ2-5; V gene: TRBV7-8; D gene: NA; CDR3 DNA: TGTGCCAGCAGCTTAACGGAGACCGTCCTTACGGAGACCCAGTACTTC; CDR3 protein: CASSLTETVLTETQYF
clone size: NA; J gene: TRBJ2-7; V gene: TRBV4-1; D gene: TRBD1; CDR3 DNA: TGCGCCAGCAGCCAACTGCCGGGACAGGGCTCCTACGAGCAGTACTTC; CDR3 protein: CASSQLPGQGSYEQYF
clone size: NA; J gene: TRBJ2-3; V gene: TRBV29-1; D gene: TRBD2; CDR3 DNA: TGCAGCGCCATTGGGTTGGGACTAGCGGGAGTGGGGTCTAGCACAGATACGCAGTATTTT; CDR3 protein: CSAIGLGLAGVGSSTDTQYF
clone size: NA; J gene: TRBJ2-5; V gene: TRBV5-1; D gene: TRBD2; CDR3 DNA: TGCGCCAGCAGCCCCCGGACTAGCGAGACCCAGTACTTC; CDR3 protein: CASSPRTSETQYF
clone size: NA; J gene: TRBJ1-5; V gene: TRBV29-1; D gene: NA; CDR3 DNA: TGCAGCGTTATTCAGGGTTTTAGGAATCAGCCCCAGCATTTT; CDR3 protein: CSVIQGFRNQPQHF
clone size: NA; J gene: TRBJ2-3; V gene: TRBV30; D gene: NA; CDR3 DNA: TGTGCCTGGAGTGTAACGGGGGTCGCAGATACGCAGTATTTT; CDR3 protein: CAWSVTGVADTQYF
clone size: NA; J gene: TRBJ2-7; V gene: TRBV5-1; D gene: TRBD2; CDR3 DNA: TGCGCCAGCAGCGAAAACGGACTAGGGATCTACGAGCAGTACTTC; CDR3 protein: CASSENGLGIYEQYF
clone size: NA; J gene: TRBJ2-5; V gene: TRBV7-2; D gene: NA; CDR3 DNA: TGTGCCAGCAGCTTATTCCAGGTCCAAGAGACCCAGTACTTC; CDR3 protein: CASSLFQVQETQYF
clone size: NA; J gene: TRBJ1-5; V gene: TRBV27; D gene: TRBD1; CDR3 DNA: TGTGCCAGCTCCTTTAGGACAGGGGTTAATAGCAATCAGCCCCAGCATTTT; CDR3 protein: CASSFRTGVNSNQPQHF
clone size: NA; J gene: TRBJ2-1; V gene: TRBV7-9; D gene: TRBD2; CDR3 DNA: TGTGCCAGCAGCTTACTGAGGACTAGCGGGAGCATTTGGATGAATGAGCAGTTCTTC; CDR3 protein: CASSLLRTSGSIWMNEQFF
clone size: NA; J gene: TRBJ2-2; V gene: TRBV10-3; D gene: TRBD2; CDR3 DNA: TGTGCCATCAGTGAGTCTCGGGGGGCCGGGGAGCTGTTTTTT; CDR3 protein: CAISESRGAGELFF
clone size: once; J gene: TRBJ2-2; V gene: TRBV4-2; D gene: TRBD2; CDR3 DNA: TGTGCCAGCAGCCAAGATCTAGCGGGAGACATCGGGGAGCTGTTTTTT; CDR3 protein: CASSQDLAGDIGELFF
clone size: once; J gene: TRBJ1-2; V gene: TRBV18; D gene: TRBD1; CDR3 DNA: TGTGCCAGCTCACCTAGGACAGGGGACTATGGCTACACCTTC; CDR3 protein: CASSPRTGDYGYTF
clone size: NA; J gene: TRBJ2-6; V gene: TRBV27; D gene: NA; CDR3 DNA: TGTGCCAGCAGTTTATGGTCACACAGGGCTGGGGCCAACGTCCTGACTTTC; CDR3 protein: CASSLWSHRAGANVLTF
clone size: few; J gene: TRBJ1-3; V gene: TRBV4-1; D gene: NA; CDR3 DNA: TGCGCCAGCAGCCAAGGGGCCAGCCTCTCTGGAAACACCATATATTTT; CDR3 protein: CASSQGASLSGNTIYF